Described below is a single TCR beta chain sequence and its context. Its target is unknown. The sample is drawn from a study of monozygotic twins with inflammatory bowel disease. The study's findings and limits: Relative clonotype sharing with others was diminished in IBD patients versus healthy twins, particularly with disease activity.

Molecular identifiers with 6-nucleotide sample barcodes were added during cDNA synthesis via template switching. Using the 5' RACE reads, TCRdb records one entry per CDR3 protein without DNA. This table lists about 440,000 distinct CDR3 sequences. CDR3 length: 13 amino acids. In germline, CDR1 is SEHNR, CDR2 FQNEAQ (reference sequence). Material: blood. The V call is TRBV7-9, the J call TRBJ2-7. The clonotype was recovered from a human donor with ulcerative colitis or Crohn's disease, or a healthy co-twin of an affected twin (not recorded which). This CDR3 reads CASSRPELYEQYF.